These 30 T cell receptor beta chains originate from one sample sequenced in a study of T cells in Graves' hyperthyroidism and ophthalmopathy. The investigators amplified TCR beta CDR3 regions from RNA transcripts. The HTBI set primed first-round TCR CDR3 RT-PCR. TCRdb used MiXCR to reprocess the multiplex PCR reads, holding one entry per CDR3 protein. The table lists about 380,000 distinct CDR3 sequences, around a sixth of them singletons. The specimen was blood. The receptors originated from a man aged 18 to 29 with Graves' ophthalmopathy.

The table lists this clonotype with many counts. The CDR3 loop reads CASIPRGAHEAFF. For the CDR3, the DNA is TGTGCCAGCATCCCCCGGGGGGCGCATGAAGCTTTCTTT. The gene calls are TRBV6-1 and TRBJ1-1; maybe TRBD1 (6 bases). V gave up 7 bases and J gave up 7 bases, with 16 bases separating them. The CDR3 is 13 residues long. Germline V gene lookup returns CDR1 MNHNS and CDR2 SASEGT.

This clonotype was seen ten or more times. This chain joins TRBV5-1 and TRBJ1-1; possible D gene TRBD1, 5 bases. The CDR3 runs to 14 residues. The V gene's germline CDR1 is SGHRS and CDR2 YFSETQ. V was cut by 1 base and J by 0 bases, with 7 bases left in between. Here the CDR3 reads CASSLRQLNTEAFF. CDR3 sequence (DNA): TGCGCCAGCAGCTTGCGACAGTTGAACACTGAAGCTTTCTTT.

This clonotype was observed many times. The genes are TRBV7-2 and TRBJ2-5; 10 nucleotides agree with TRBD2. Germline CDR1 is SGHTA and CDR2 is FQGNSA. This CDR3 contains 14 residues. V shed 4 bases and J 5 bases; nucleotides not matched to a gene: 4. The CDR3 region is CASSYTSGEETQYF. CDR3 DNA sequence: TGTGCCAGCAGCTACACTAGCGGGGAGGAGACCCAGTACTTC.

Of note for this clonotype: The missing conserved phenylalanine or tryptophan at the end of this CDR3 makes a read error likely. The genes are TRBV15 and TRBJ1-5; 7 bases line up with TRBD1. Germline CDR1 and CDR2: LNHNV and YYDKDF (reference sequence). The CDR3 loop spans 15 amino acids. V shed 0 bases and J 7 bases; nucleotides not matched to a gene: 6. The CDR3 is CATSRDRQGYQPQHL. For the CDR3, the DNA is TGTGCCACCAGCAGAGATCGACAGGGCTACCAGCCCCAGCATCTT.

This clonotype was found many times. The chain is built from TRBV18 and TRBJ1-2; 9 bases line up with TRBD1. After removal of 0 bases from V and 7 bases from J, the junction contained 3 bases not matched to a gene. Germline loops: CDR1 KGHSH, CDR2 LQKENI. The CDR3 contains 14 residues. CDR3 amino acids: CASSPPGQGGGYTF. DNA for the CDR3: TGTGCCAGCTCACCACCGGGACAGGGAGGTGGCTACACCTTC.

This clonotype was found a few times. The chain uses TRBV3-1 and TRBJ2-7, with D unclear. The germline V and J ends were trimmed by 0 bases and 4 bases, with 7 bases remaining between them. This CDR3 has 13 residues. From germline, CDR1 is LGHDT and CDR2 YNNKEL (reference sequence). The CDR3 region is CASSQDLKYEQYF. CDR3 coding DNA: TGTGCCAGCAGCCAAGATCTAAAGTACGAGCAGTACTTC.

This clonotype occurred many times. V and J are TRBV6-1 and TRBJ1-2; a weak D match, TRBD1 (6 bases). V was shortened by 8 bases and J by 5 bases, with 15 bases between the two germline ends. This CDR3 has 13 residues. Germline V CDR1 and CDR2: MNHNS, SASEGT. In DNA, the CDR3 is TGTGCCAGCCGAAGGACAGCGCCGTATGGCTACACCTTC. Translated, it gives CASRRTAPYGYTF.

V gene TRBV30 combines with J gene TRBJ1-1; D gene unclear. This CDR3 has 12 residues. V dropped 4 bases and J dropped 2 bases, with 8 bases sitting between them. From germline, CDR1 is GTSNPN and CDR2 SVGIG (reference sequence). The CDR3 coding sequence is TGTGCCTGGACGCCAGAAAACACTGAAGCTTTCTTT. It encodes CAWTPENTEAFF. Looking up the rest from reference TRBV30 and TRBJ1-1 gives the full variable domain: SQTIHQWPATLVQPVGSPLSLECTVEGTSNPNLYWYRQAAGRGLQLLFYSVGIGQISSEVPQNLSASRPQDRQFILSSKKLLLSDSGFYLCAWTPENTEAFFGQGTRLTVV.

This clonotype was counted only a few times. This rearrangement joins TRBV13 to TRBJ1-4; D is unresolved. The CDR3 consists of 14 residues. Between the trimmed V and J ends, which lost 5 bases and 8 bases, there was a span of 15 bases. Germline V gene lookup returns CDR1 PRHDT and CDR2 FYEKMQ (reference sequence). This CDR3 reads CASSRTESKEKLFF. CDR3 DNA sequence: TGTGCCAGCAGCCGGACGGAGAGTAAGGAAAAACTGTTTTTT.

There are many counts of this clonotype. The rearrangement uses TRBV5-5 and TRBJ1-4; 7 bases are shared with TRBD1. V shed 0 bases and J 7 bases; nucleotides not matched to a gene: 18. The CDR3 has 19 residues. Germline-derived CDR1 and CDR2 are SGHKS and YYEKEE (reference sequence). The CDR3 nucleotides read TGTGCCAGCAGCTTGGTTAGACAGGGCCCGGGAACCCTGCGTGAAAAACTGTTTTTT. It translates to CASSLVRQGPGTLREKLFF.

This clonotype showed up just a few times. This sequence joins TRBV20-1 and TRBJ1-4; unclear D gene. The V and J ends lost 6 bases and 4 bases respectively, with 15 bases between them. CDR1 and CDR2 from the germline V gene are DFQATT and SNEGSKA (reference sequence). This CDR3 spans 14 amino acids. CDR3: CSAPEAANNEKLFF. The CDR3 DNA is TGCAGTGCGCCCGAGGCAGCAAATAATGAAAAACTGTTTTTT.

This clonotype was picked up a small number of times. V is TRBV28 and J is TRBJ1-2; D gene uncertain. V gave up 5 bases and J gave up 1 base, with 20 bases separating them. The CDR3 contains 17 residues. The germline gives CDR1 MDHEN, CDR2 SYDVKM. The CDR3 DNA is TGTGCCAGCAGTACGCCCGGACGGATAACATTTAACTATGGCTACACCTTC. Amino acids: CASSTPGRITFNYGYTF.

This clonotype was detected ten times or more. The genes are TRBV3-1 and TRBJ1-6; D is ambiguous. The CDR3 runs 12 residues. Trimming cost V 3 bases and J 7 bases, with 4 bases left between them. Germline V gene sequence: CDR1 LGHDT, CDR2 YNNKEL (reference sequence). The CDR3 bases are TGTGCCAGCAGCCAGACCAATTCACCCCTCCACTTT. Translating it yields CASSQTNSPLHF. Full variable domain (rest looked up from reference TRBV3-1 and TRBJ1-6): DTAVSQTPKYLVTQMGNDKSIKCEQNLGHDTMYWYKQDSKKFLKIMFSYNNKELIINETVPNRFSPKSPDKAHLNLHINSLELGDSAVYFCASSQTNSPLHFGNGTRLTVT.

This clonotype was seen at least ten times. This chain uses TRBV11-2 with TRBJ2-2; 8 bases align to TRBD1. The CDR3 is 15 amino acids. CDR1 is SGHAT and CDR2 is FQNNGV in the germline V gene. The V segment lost 5 bases and the J segment 6 bases; nucleotides outside the gene matches: 8. CDR3 sequence (DNA): TGTGCCAGCAGCATCGACAGGGGAAGGGCCGGGGAGCTGTTTTTT. Translated, it gives CASSIDRGRAGELFF.

This clonotype occurred a few times. The chain recombines TRBV2 with TRBJ1-1; 12 bases match TRBD1. The CDR3 covers 19 residues. The ends lost 6 bases at V and 5 bases at J; junction bases unmatched: 19. CDR1 and CDR2 from the germline V gene are SNHLY and FYNNEI. CDR3 coding DNA: TGTGCCAGCAGCGCCCACCGGGACAGGGGGCAACGTGTGGGAACTGAAGCTTTCTTT. Translation: CASSAHRDRGQRVGTEAFF.

This clonotype has a handful of counts. The rearrangement links TRBV19 to TRBJ2-1, with 7 positions matching TRBD1. CDR3 length: 14 amino acids. Germline CDR1 reads LNHDA; CDR2 reads SQIVND (reference sequence). V shed 6 bases and J 8 bases; nucleotides not matched to a gene: 10. Here the CDR3 DNA reads TGTGCCAGTAGGCTCGGGACAGCCAGCTATGAGCAGTTCTTC. Amino acids: CASRLGTASYEQFF.

This clonotype was detected many times. The rearrangement uses TRBV27 and TRBJ1-5; TRBD1 is a possible D gene (6 bases). This CDR3 contains 15 residues. Trimming cost V 3 bases and J 4 bases, with 13 bases left between them. Germline lookup yields CDR1 MNHEY and CDR2 SMNVEV (reference sequence). CDR3 bases: TGTGCCAGCAGTTTTAACAGGGCACCAAATCAGCCCCAGCATTTT. Amino acids: CASSFNRAPNQPQHF.

The rearrangement links TRBV7-9 to TRBJ1-6; TRBD1 aligns across 8 bases. Germline CDR1 SEHNR, CDR2 FQNEAQ (reference sequence). This CDR3 region has 15 residues. The V segment lost 5 bases and the J segment 8 bases; nucleotides outside the gene matches: 8. CDR3: CASSPSGGAYSPLHF. DNA of the CDR3: TGTGCCAGCAGCCCCTCAGGGGGCGCTTATTCACCCCTCCACTTT.

Points on this clonotype: A much larger clone differs from this one at a single base, so this may be a read error. This chain links TRBV2 with TRBJ1-5, with TRBD1 identical over 9 bases. CDR1 SNHLY and CDR2 FYNNEI come from the germline V gene. The CDR3 consists of 14 residues. V shed 6 bases and J 5 bases; nucleotides not matched to a gene: 5. The CDR3 sequence is CASSGTGRDQPQHF. The CDR3 DNA is TGTGCCAGCAGCGGGACAGGGAGGGATCAGCCCCAGCATTTT.

In this sample, this clonotype turned up a few times. This sequence joins TRBV29-1 and TRBJ2-1, with D perhaps assigned TRBD1 or TRBD2 (5 bases each). From germline, CDR1 is SQVTM and CDR2 ANQGSEA. The ends were cut back, 4 bases at V and 8 bases at J, with 21 bases in the middle. CDR3 size: 15 residues. The CDR3: CSVGTLRGPRDEQFF. As DNA, the CDR3 is TGCAGCGTTGGGACTCTTAGGGGCCCGCGGGATGAGCAGTTCTTC.

This clonotype has just a few counts. The rearrangement uses TRBV7-8 and TRBJ2-5; maybe TRBD2 (5 bases). CDR3 length: 17 amino acids. Between the trimmed V and J ends, which lost 5 bases and 1 base, there was a span of 20 bases. CDR1 SGHVS and CDR2 FQNEAQ come from the germline V gene. The CDR3 protein is CASSVGRLLVPQETQYF. In nucleotides, the CDR3 is TGTGCCAGCAGCGTAGGAAGACTACTCGTTCCCCAAGAGACCCAGTACTTC.

This clonotype was counted ten times or more. This chain links TRBV2 with TRBJ2-1, with no clear D. The CDR3 contains 14 residues. Germline loops: CDR1 SNHLY, CDR2 FYNNEI. V shed 7 bases and J shed 6 bases, with 16 bases lying between them. For the CDR3, the DNA is TGTGCCAGCATCACCGGGTTCCCATCCAATGAGCAGTTCTTC. This sequence encodes CASITGFPSNEQFF.

This clonotype was recorded a few times. This rearrangement joins TRBV7-9 to TRBJ1-4; D is undetermined. The V and J ends lost 6 bases and 0 bases respectively, with 2 bases between them. This CDR3 has 12 amino acids. The germline CDR1 and CDR2 sequences are SEHNR and FQNEAQ (reference sequence). Here the CDR3 DNA reads TGTGCCAGCAGAACAACTAATGAAAAACTGTTTTTT. Encoded protein: CASRTTNEKLFF. Variable domain in full (rest from reference TRBV7-9 and TRBJ1-4): DTGVSQNPRHKITKRGQNVTFRCDPISEHNRLYWYRQTLGQGPEFLTYFQNEAQLEKSRLLSDRFSAERPKGSFSTLEIQRTEQGDSAMYLCASRTTNEKLFFGSGTQLSVL.

Many counts were recorded for this clonotype. This sequence joins TRBV6-2 or TRBV6-3 and TRBJ2-5, with D uncertain. V lost 1 base and J 7 bases, leaving 10 bases between the germline ends. The V gene's germline CDR1 is MNHEY and CDR2 SVGEGT. CDR3 length: 13 amino acids. CDR3 sequence: CASSYYGPGTQYF. CDR3 bases: TGTGCCAGCAGTTACTACGGTCCCGGGACCCAGTACTTC.

This clonotype was picked up many times. The rearrangement joins TRBV7-2 to TRBJ2-7, with D perhaps TRBD1 or TRBD2 (5 bases each). Germline V gene lookup returns CDR1 SGHTA and CDR2 FQGNSA. Trimming cost V 1 base and J 3 bases, with 13 bases left between them. This CDR3 contains 15 residues. CDR3 bases: TGTGCCAGCAGCTTAGTGGGGACCGCCCTCTACGAGCAGTACTTC. Its translation is CASSLVGTALYEQYF.

The chain couples TRBV19 to TRBJ2-1, with a weak D call TRBD2 (6 bases). V was clipped by 4 bases and J by 6 bases, with 13 bases between them. CDR1 LNHDA and CDR2 SQIVND come from the germline V gene (reference sequence). CDR3 length: 14 amino acids. This CDR3 reads CASSSGTKANEQFF. The CDR3, as DNA: TGTGCCAGTAGTAGCGGGACGAAGGCCAATGAGCAGTTCTTC.

This clonotype was seen ten or more times. The chain couples TRBV12-3 or TRBV12-4 to TRBJ1-1; D may be TRBD1 (6 bases). The CDR3 runs to 15 residues. The germline V and J ends were trimmed by 3 bases and 1 base, with 12 bases remaining between them. CDR3 bases: TGTGCCAGCAGTTTTCCTGACAGGCCGAACACTGAAGCTTTCTTT. Its translation: CASSFPDRPNTEAFF.

This rearrangement joins TRBV28 to TRBJ1-5; 11 bases fit TRBD1. The germline V gene has CDR1 MDHEN and CDR2 SYDVKM. Trimming took 9 bases from V and 3 from J; bases not matched to a gene: 7. The CDR3 extends over 15 amino acids. The CDR3 region is CASRTGGPSNQPQHF. For the CDR3, the DNA is TGTGCCAGTCGGACAGGGGGCCCCTCCAATCAGCCCCAGCATTTT.

Of note for this clonotype: A much larger clone lies a single base off, so this may be a read error. V is TRBV9 and J is TRBJ1-2, with D possibly being TRBD1 (5 bases). Germline lookup yields CDR1 SGDLS and CDR2 YYNGEE. The V end lost 0 bases, the J end lost 6 bases, and 15 bases lay between the germline ends. The CDR3 length is 15 residues. This CDR3 reads CASSVATQGPHGYTF. CDR3 nucleotide sequence: TGTGCCAGCAGCGTAGCTACGCAGGGCCCCCATGGCTACACCTTC.

A word on this clonotype: Possible read error: a much larger clone is one base away. V and J are TRBV5-4 and TRBJ2-1, with 7 nucleotides matching TRBD1. CDR3 length: 15 amino acids. In germline, CDR1 is SGHNT, CDR2 YYREEE (reference sequence). CDR3 bases: TGTGCCAGCGGCTTGGCAGGGGGATCGGGTAATGAGCAGTTCTTC. It encodes CASGLAGGSGNEQFF.